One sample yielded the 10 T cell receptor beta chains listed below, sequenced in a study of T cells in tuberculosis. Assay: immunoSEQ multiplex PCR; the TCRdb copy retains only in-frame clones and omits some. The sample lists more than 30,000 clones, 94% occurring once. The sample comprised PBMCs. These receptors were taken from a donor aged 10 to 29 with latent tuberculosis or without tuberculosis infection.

The CDR3 region is CTSSQTASGRQGEQYF. In nucleotides, the CDR3 is TGCACCAGCAGCCAAACGGCTAGCGGGAGGCAGGGGGAGCAGTACTTC. The genes are TRBV1 and TRBJ2-7; the D call of TRBD2 is as the table states it, not checked on the DNA. TRBV1 is labeled a pseudogene. The CDR3 runs 16 residues.

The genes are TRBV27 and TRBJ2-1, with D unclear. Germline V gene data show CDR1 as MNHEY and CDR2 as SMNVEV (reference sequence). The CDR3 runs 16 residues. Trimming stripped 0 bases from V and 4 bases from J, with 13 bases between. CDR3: CASSLSGTSPYNEQFF. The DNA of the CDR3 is TGTGCCAGCAGTTTATCGGGCACAAGCCCTTACAATGAGCAGTTCTTC.

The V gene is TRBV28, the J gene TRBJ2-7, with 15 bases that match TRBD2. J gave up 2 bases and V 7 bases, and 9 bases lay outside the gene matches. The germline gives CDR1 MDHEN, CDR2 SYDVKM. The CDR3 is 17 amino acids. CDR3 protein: CASTSGTSGRPPYEQYF. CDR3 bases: TGTGCCAGCACCTCCGGGACTAGCGGGAGGCCCCCCTACGAGCAGTACTTC.

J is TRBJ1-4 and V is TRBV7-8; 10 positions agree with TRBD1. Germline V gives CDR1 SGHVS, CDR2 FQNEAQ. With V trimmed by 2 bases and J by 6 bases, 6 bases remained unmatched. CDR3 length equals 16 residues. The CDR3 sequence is CASSLNVGQGYEKLFF. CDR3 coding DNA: TGTGCCAGCAGCTTAAATGTGGGACAGGGGTATGAAAAACTGTTTTTT.

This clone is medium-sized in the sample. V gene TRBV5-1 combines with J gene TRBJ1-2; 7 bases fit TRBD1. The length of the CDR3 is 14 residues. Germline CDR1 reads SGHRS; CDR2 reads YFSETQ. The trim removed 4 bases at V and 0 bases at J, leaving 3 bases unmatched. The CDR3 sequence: CASSPQGANYGYTF. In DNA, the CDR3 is TGCGCCAGCAGCCCCCAGGGGGCTAACTATGGCTACACCTTC.

This chain's CDR3 is CASSQDQGLYYNEQFF. CDR3 DNA sequence: TGTGCCAGCAGCCAAGATCAGGGACTCTATTACAATGAGCAGTTCTTC. The chain has TRBV4-2 and TRBJ2-1, with D tentatively TRBD2 (6 bases). The V gene lost 0 bases and the J gene lost 4 bases, with 13 bases spanning the gap. This CDR3 has 16 residues. In germline, CDR1 is LGHNA, CDR2 YNFKEQ.

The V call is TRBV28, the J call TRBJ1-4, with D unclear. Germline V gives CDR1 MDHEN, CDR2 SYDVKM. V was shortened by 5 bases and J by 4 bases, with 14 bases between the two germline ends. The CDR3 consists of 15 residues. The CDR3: CASSPIATRNEKLFF. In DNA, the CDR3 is TGTGCCAGCAGTCCAATTGCTACTCGTAATGAAAAACTGTTTTTT.

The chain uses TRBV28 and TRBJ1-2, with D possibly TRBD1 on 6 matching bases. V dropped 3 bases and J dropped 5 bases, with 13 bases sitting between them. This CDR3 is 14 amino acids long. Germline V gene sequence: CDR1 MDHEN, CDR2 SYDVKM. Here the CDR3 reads CASSLEAGVYGYTF. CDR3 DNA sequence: TGTGCCAGCAGTTTGGAAGCAGGGGTTTATGGCTACACCTTC.

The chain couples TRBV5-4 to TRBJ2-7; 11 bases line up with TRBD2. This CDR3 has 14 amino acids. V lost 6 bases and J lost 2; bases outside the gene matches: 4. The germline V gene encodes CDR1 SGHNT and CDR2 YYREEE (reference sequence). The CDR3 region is CASKLAGAPYEQYF. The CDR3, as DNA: TGTGCCAGCAAACTAGCGGGAGCCCCCTACGAGCAGTACTTC.

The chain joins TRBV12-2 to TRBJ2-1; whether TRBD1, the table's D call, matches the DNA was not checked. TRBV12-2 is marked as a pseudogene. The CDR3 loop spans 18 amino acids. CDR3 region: CASRLEISYVRQGHEQFF. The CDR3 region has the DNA TGTGCAAGTCGCTTAGAAATTTCTTACGTGAGACAGGGGCATGAGCAGTTCTTC.